These T cell receptor beta chains were read from a single sample in a study of identical twins. MiXCR was run by TCRdb on the 5' RACE reads, yielding one entry per CDR3 protein. The data show roughly 1,500,000 distinct CDR3 sequences, under 35% seen once. Sequenced: cord blood. Receptor source: a newborn girl in good health. The CDR3 runs from the conserved cysteine through the conserved F or W. The D gene is left open where the match is weak. Clone size is shown for a subset of rows, as once, few, many or a class of expanded clone.

14,-,few,TRBV7-9,TRBJ1-2,TGTGCCAGCAGTCTTCTGACAGTTAACTATGGCTACACCTTC,CASSLLTVNYGYTF
16,-,few,TRBV24-1,TRBJ2-1,TGTGCCACCGAAGATCGACTCCCCCGGTGGTACAATGAGCAGTTCTTC,CATEDRLPRWYNEQFF
16,TRBD1,-,TRBV4-2,TRBJ2-1,TGTGCCAGCAGCCGAGACAGGGGCCTCCGGTCCAATGAGCAGTTCTTC,CASSRDRGLRSNEQFF
14,-,few,TRBV4-2,TRBJ2-3,TGTGCCAGCAGCCAAGATGTACTAGAAGATACGCAGTATTTT,CASSQDVLEDTQYF
13,-,many,TRBV29-1,TRBJ2-7,TGCAGCGTGCCGGGTTACAGGCAATACGAGCAGTACTTC,CSVPGYRQYEQYF
13,-,few,TRBV6-5,TRBJ2-4,TGTGCCAGCGCCAAGCTAGCCAAAAACATTCAGTACTTC,CASAKLAKNIQYF
18,TRBD1,-,TRBV6-2/TRBV6-3,TRBJ2-7,TGTGCCAGCAACCCAGGCCACCGTTCCGGGACAGGGAGCTACGAGCAGTACTTC,CASNPGHRSGTGSYEQYF
13,-,few,TRBV7-8,TRBJ2-7,TGTGCCAGCAGCTTGTCCTGGATCTACGAGCAGTACTTC,CASSLSWIYEQYF
16,TRBD2,-,TRBV15,TRBJ2-1,TGTGTCACCAGCAGAGATCGCGGGAGCTCCTACAATGAGCAGTTCTTC,CVTSRDRGSSYNEQFF
16,-,-,TRBV27,TRBJ2-7,TGTGCCAGCAGTTTAGTGGGGACCGCGGGTGGCAATGAGCAGTACTTC,CASSLVGTAGGNEQYF
11,-,many,TRBV7-2,TRBJ2-7,TGTGCCAGCAGTTTCGGGATCGAGCAGTACTTC,CASSFGIEQYF
17,TRBD1,-,TRBV4-1,TRBJ1-2,TGCGCCAGCAGCCAATTCGCGACAGGGGGCATAGGCTATGGCTACACCTTC,CASSQFATGGIGYGYTF
15,-,few,TRBV5-1,TRBJ2-7,TGCGCCAGCAGCCCCCCAACATGGCCCTCCTACGAGCAGTACTTC,CASSPPTWPSYEQYF
16,TRBD2,-,TRBV7-2,TRBJ2-3,TGTGCCAGCAGTAAGGGACTAGCGGGAAGCACAGATACGCAGTATTTT,CASSKGLAGSTDTQYF
13,-,few,TRBV5-1,TRBJ1-5,TGCGCCAGCAGCATCACAGGAGATCAGCCCCAGCATTTT,CASSITGDQPQHF
17,TRBD1,-,TRBV18,TRBJ1-1,TGTGCCAGCTCACAGACAGGGGTCGTTATCCCGAGTACTGAAGCTTTCTTT,CASSQTGVVIPSTEAFF
14,-,few,TRBV20-1,TRBJ2-5,TGCAGTGCTAGGGCAGGGGTCATACGGGAGACCCAGTACTTC,CSARAGVIRETQYF
15,TRBD1,-,TRBV7-2,TRBJ1-3,TGTGCCAGCAGCATAACAGGGGAGGCTGGAAACACCATATATTTT,CASSITGEAGNTIYF
16,-,few,TRBV4-1,TRBJ1-4,TGCGCCAGCAGCCAAGATCCGGGCAGACTTAATGAAAAACTGTTTTTT,CASSQDPGRLNEKLFF
14,-,-,TRBV11-3,TRBJ2-7,TGTGCCAGCAGCTTAGCTTCTAGCAACAATGAGCAGTACTTC,CASSLASSNNEQYF
14,-,-,TRBV20-1,TRBJ1-1,TGCAGTGCTAGAGGCCCCAGGGAGGGCCCTGAAGCTTTCTTT,CSARGPREGPEAFF
15,-,-,TRBV20-1,TRBJ1-3,TGCAGTGCCCGAAGGCGGAACCTCTCTGGAAACACCATATATTTT,CSARRRNLSGNTIYF
16,-,few,TRBV7-9,TRBJ2-1,TGTGCCAGCAGCTTAGATACAGCTTCAATCTACAATGAGCAGTTCTTC,CASSLDTASIYNEQFF
13,-,-,TRBV20-1,TRBJ1-4,TGCAGTGCTATTTACACAACTAATGAAAAACTGTTTTTT,CSAIYTTNEKLFF
14,-,-,TRBV29-1,TRBJ1-1,TGCAGCGTTGGGGGGGGGAAGGAGAACACTGAAGCTTTCTTT,CSVGGGKENTEAFF
13,-,-,TRBV7-9,TRBJ1-2,TGTGCCAGCAGCCCACCTGACAAATATGGCTACACCTTC,CASSPPDKYGYTF
16,TRBD1,-,TRBV9,TRBJ1-2,TGTGCCAGCAGCGTAAGGGGACAGGGCTGGGACTATGGCTACACCTTC,CASSVRGQGWDYGYTF
14,TRBD2,many,TRBV9,TRBJ2-5,TGTGCCAGCAGCGTAGGGGGGGGCCAAGAGACCCAGTACTTC,CASSVGGGQETQYF
13,TRBD1,few,TRBV27,TRBJ1-1,TGTGCCAGCATCCGACAGGGGAGGACTGAAGCTTTCTTT,CASIRQGRTEAFF
15,TRBD1,many,TRBV5-1,TRBJ2-1,TGCGCCAGCAGCTTGAGACAGGGGACGTACAATGAGCAGTTCTTC,CASSLRQGTYNEQFF
15,TRBD1,-,TRBV7-9,TRBJ1-1,TGTGCCAGCAGCACCGTAGACAGGGAATGGACTGAAGCTTTCTTT,CASSTVDREWTEAFF